Listed below are T cell receptor beta chains from one sample, sequenced in a study of T cell responses to AZD1222 COVID-19 vaccine. Some clones are missing from TCRdb's copy, which holds only in-frame ones; the method was immunoSEQ multiplex PCR. The sample records more than 95,000 clones, 88% being singletons. The sequences come from peripheral blood, collected on day 0 of AZD1222 vaccination. These receptors all stem from an adult in good health. CDR3s include the opening cysteine and the closing phenylalanine or tryptophan. A D gene is named only where the DNA matches it firmly. Only part of the rows carry a size: once, few, many, or a class if the clone is expanded.

size	J	D	V	DNA	CDR3
.	TRBJ2-7	.	TRBV30	TGTGCCTGGAGTGCCCGGAGGGCGAACCCCTACGAGCAGTACTTC	CAWSARRANPYEQYF
.	TRBJ1-1	.	TRBV12-5	TGTGCTAGTGGTCTCGGGACAACCCCTGAAGCTTTCTTT	CASGLGTTPEAFF
.	TRBJ1-2	.	TRBV30	TGTGCCTGGAGTCGGGGTAACTATGGCTACACCTTC	CAWSRGNYGYTF
once	TRBJ2-1	TRBD2	TRBV11-3	TGTGCCAGCAGCGAGACTAGCGGGAGTTTCTACAATGAGCAGTTCTTC	CASSETSGSFYNEQFF
few	TRBJ2-7	TRBD2	TRBV4-3	TGCGCCAGCAGCCAAGACGCGTCTAGCGGGGGCCATTACTTTTCCTACGAGCAGTACTTC	CASSQDASSGGHYFSYEQYF
.	TRBJ2-7	.	TRBV27	TGTGCCAGCAGTCCCCACCCCTCAGGAGGCCAGTACTTC	CASSPHPSGGQYF
.	TRBJ2-7	.	TRBV11-2	TGTGCCAGCAGTCGCCAGACCCCCCATGGGGAGCAGTACTTC	CASSRQTPHGEQYF
.	TRBJ1-1	.	TRBV11-2	TGTGCCAGCAGCTCACTCCTTAGGGGGAACACTGAAGCTTTCTTT	CASSSLLRGNTEAFF
once	TRBJ1-2	.	TRBV28	TGTGCCAGCAGTTGGACGGTCCTCTATGGCTACACCTTC	CASSWTVLYGYTF
.	TRBJ2-2	.	TRBV7-3	TGTGCCAGCAGGAACACCGGGGAGCTGTTTTTT	CASRNTGELFF
.	TRBJ2-7	.	TRBV29-1	TGCAGCGCATGGACAGCCGCCTACGAGCAGTACTTC	CSAWTAAYEQYF
.	TRBJ2-5	TRBD2	TRBV6-6	TGTGCCAGCAGTTACGCGGGAGGACAAGAGACCCAGTACTTC	CASSYAGGQETQYF
.	TRBJ2-1	TRBD2	TRBV29-1	TGCAGCGTTGTTATAGCGGGAGGGTCCTCGCAGTTCTTC	CSVVIAGGSSQFF
.	TRBJ1-2	.	TRBV19	TGTGCCAGTAGTATAGATCTACAGGGATACTATGGCTACACCTTC	CASSIDLQGYYGYTF
.	TRBJ2-6	.	TRBV10-3	TGTGCCACCTCGCAAGGGGGGTCTGGGGCCAACGTCCTGACTTTC	CATSQGGSGANVLTF
.	TRBJ2-1	.	TRBV11-2	TGTGCCAGCAGCCCCCGGACGGGGGAGAGTGAGCAGTTCTTC	CASSPRTGESEQFF
once	TRBJ2-1	TRBD2	TRBV25-1	TGTGCCAGCAGTGAACCGTACGGACTAGGGGACAATGAGCAGTTCTTC	CASSEPYGLGDNEQFF
.	TRBJ2-1	TRBD1	TRBV12-5	TGTGCTAGTGGTCCGGGACAGGGCGCGCATGAGCAGTTCTTC	CASGPGQGAHEQFF
.	TRBJ2-1	.	TRBV7-9	TGTGCCAGCAGCTCCCTTGAAGGACTAAATGAGCAGTTCTTC	CASSSLEGLNEQFF
.	TRBJ2-7	.	TRBV12-3/TRBV12-4	TGTGCCAGCAGTTTTGGGGACTACGAGCAGTACTTC	CASSFGDYEQYF
.	TRBJ1-2	.	TRBV9	TGTGCCAGCAGCGCAAGTTCATTAGGCTACACCTTC	CASSASSLGYTF
.	TRBJ2-1	.	TRBV4-3	TGCGCCAGCAGCCAAGATGGGCGGCCCCACAATGAGCAGTTCTTC	CASSQDGRPHNEQFF
.	TRBJ1-4	.	TRBV5-8	TGTGCCAGCAGCGCAGGGACGCAACTGACTGATGAAAAACTGTTTTTT	CASSAGTQLTDEKLFF
.	TRBJ1-2	.	TRBV7-9	TGTGCCAGCAGTTTGACAGGACTAAACTATGGCTACACCTTC	CASSLTGLNYGYTF
.	TRBJ2-2	.	TRBV6-5	TGTGCCAGCAGATTAGGACAGTCAACCGGGGAGCTGTTTTTT	CASRLGQSTGELFF
.	TRBJ2-1	TRBD2	TRBV24-1	TGTGCCACCAGGACTAGCGGGAGTGGCCATGAGCAGTTCTTC	CATRTSGSGHEQFF
.	TRBJ2-3	.	TRBV3-1/TRBV3-2	TGTGCCAGCAGCCAAAGATTTCCCTGGCGTGGGAGCACAGATACGCAGTATTTT	CASSQRFPWRGSTDTQYF
.	TRBJ2-5	TRBD1	TRBV7-2	TGTGCCAGCAGCCCGCCTACCGGGACAGGGAGCGGGGAGACCCAGTACTTC	CASSPPTGTGSGETQYF
.	TRBJ1-5	.	TRBV5-6	TGTGCCAGCAGCCCTCGGAGAGGCGGCAATCAGCCCCAGCATTTT	CASSPRRGGNQPQHF
.	TRBJ2-3	TRBD1	TRBV2	TGTGCCAGCAGACGACAGGGTACAGATACGCAGTATTTT	CASRRQGTDTQYF
.	TRBJ1-2	TRBD1	TRBV25-1	TGTGCCAGCAGTGGGGAGGGGACAGGAGCCTTAAACTATGGCTACACCTTC	CASSGEGTGALNYGYTF
.	TRBJ1-5	.	TRBV18	TGTGCCAGCTCACCAGGCAGGGACGGCAATCAGCCCCAGCATTTT	CASSPGRDGNQPQHF
medium-sized	TRBJ2-7	TRBD2	TRBV19	TGTGCCAGTAGGCAGACTAGCGGGAGTGACGAGCAGTACTTC	CASRQTSGSDEQYF
.	TRBJ2-7	TRBD1	TRBV4-1	TGCGCCAGCAGCCAAGGACGACAGGGGGACGAGCAGTACTTC	CASSQGRQGDEQYF
once	TRBJ1-1	TRBD1	TRBV19	TGTGCCAGTAGAACCGGGACAGGGAGTGTTTCAGGCACTGAAGCTTTCTTT	CASRTGTGSVSGTEAFF
.	TRBJ2-1	.	TRBV28	TGTGCCAGCCGAGGGGGGGGCTACAATGAGCAGTTCTTC	CASRGGGYNEQFF
.	TRBJ1-1	TRBD1	TRBV27	TGTGCCAGCAGTTTAGACAGGGTGGGCACTGAAGCTTTCTTT	CASSLDRVGTEAFF
.	TRBJ1-4	TRBD1	TRBV5-1	TGCGCCAGCAGCCTTGACAGGGGCGGTGAAAAACTGTTTTTT	CASSLDRGGEKLFF
.	TRBJ1-2	.	TRBV11-2	TGTGCCAGCAGCTTATACGGGGACTATGGCTACACCTTC	CASSLYGDYGYTF
.	TRBJ2-5	TRBD1	TRBV5-5	TGTGCCAGCAGCTCAGGACAGGTTCCTGAGACCCAGTACTTC	CASSSGQVPETQYF
.	TRBJ1-6	.	TRBV21-1	TGTGCCAGCAGCTCGCCGGGACAGGGTAATTCACCCCTCCACTTT	CASSSPGQGNSPLHF
.	TRBJ1-1	.	TRBV5-4	TGTGCCAGCAGAGTACAGCAGAACACTGAAGCTTTCTTT	CASRVQQNTEAFF
.	TRBJ2-1	.	TRBV30	TGTGCCTGGAGTCGGGGGACGGACAATGAGCAGTTCTTC	CAWSRGTDNEQFF
.	TRBJ1-2	TRBD1	TRBV7-2	TGTGCCAGCAACCCCACCGGGACAGGGTCTTATGGCTACACCTTC	CASNPTGTGSYGYTF
.	TRBJ2-7	TRBD2	TRBV5-8	TGTGCCAGCAGCTTGTCGACTAGCGAGCCCTACGAGCAGTACTTC	CASSLSTSEPYEQYF
.	TRBJ2-2	.	TRBV6-5	TGTGCCAGCAGGTTTTCAGGCACCGGGGAGCTGTTTTTT	CASRFSGTGELFF
.	TRBJ1-1	.	TRBV27	TGTGCCAGCAGTTTCTCAGTGAACACTGAAGCTTTCTTT	CASSFSVNTEAFF
.	TRBJ2-7	TRBD2	TRBV28	TGTGCCAGCAGTTGGAGCGGGAGTGGTTACGAGCAGTACTTC	CASSWSGSGYEQYF
.	TRBJ2-2	.	TRBV3-1/TRBV3-2	TGTGCCAGCAGCCAAGGGGAACAGGATGGCACAACCGGGGAGCTGTTTTTT	CASSQGEQDGTTGELFF
.	TRBJ1-5	.	TRBV9	TGTGCCAGCAGGAATACTTATCAGCCCCAGCATTTT	CASRNTYQPQHF
.	TRBJ2-3	TRBD1	TRBV24-1	TGTGCCACCCAAGGACAGGGGACAACGACGGATACGCAGTATTTT	CATQGQGTTTDTQYF
.	TRBJ1-5	.	TRBV24-1	TGTGCCACCAGTGAGGCGGGACCGAACAATCAGCCCCAGCATTTT	CATSEAGPNNQPQHF
.	TRBJ2-1	TRBD2	TRBV30	TGTGCCTGGATCGAGGGAGCGGGAGGTAGCAATGAGCAGTTCTTC	CAWIEGAGGSNEQFF
.	TRBJ1-1	TRBD1	TRBV28	TGTGCCAGCAGCCCAAACAGGGGGTTGGTGACTGAAGCTTTCTTT	CASSPNRGLVTEAFF
.	TRBJ1-1	TRBD1	TRBV6-5	TGTGCCAGCAGTTACATAGGGCAGGGGGTAGCTTTCTTT	CASSYIGQGVAFF
.	TRBJ2-7	TRBD2	TRBV28	TGTGCCAGCAGTTCACTAGCGGGAGTGAACGAGCAGTACTTC	CASSSLAGVNEQYF
.	TRBJ1-4	.	TRBV7-9	TGTGCCAGCAGCCCACGAGGGGGGGGCACTAATGAAAAACTGTTTTTT	CASSPRGGGTNEKLFF
.	TRBJ1-6	TRBD1	TRBV18	TGTGCCAGCTCACAAAGACAGGGCAGAGGGTCCTATAATTCACCCCTCCACTTT	CASSQRQGRGSYNSPLHF
.	TRBJ2-7	.	TRBV13	TGTGCCAGCAGCTTGACCGACTCCCTGTACTTC	CASSLTDSLYF